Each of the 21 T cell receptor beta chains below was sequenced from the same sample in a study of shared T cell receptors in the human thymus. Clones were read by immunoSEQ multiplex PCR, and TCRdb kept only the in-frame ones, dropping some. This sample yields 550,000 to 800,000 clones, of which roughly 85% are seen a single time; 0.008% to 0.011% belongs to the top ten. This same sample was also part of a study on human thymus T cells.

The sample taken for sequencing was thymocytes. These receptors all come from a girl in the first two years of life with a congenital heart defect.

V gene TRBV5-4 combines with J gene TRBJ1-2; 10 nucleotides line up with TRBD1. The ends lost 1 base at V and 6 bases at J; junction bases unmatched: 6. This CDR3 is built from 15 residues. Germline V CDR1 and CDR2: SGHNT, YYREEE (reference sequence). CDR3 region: CASSLTRDRGDGYTF. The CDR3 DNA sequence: TGTGCCAGCAGCTTGACCCGGGACAGGGGTGATGGCTACACCTTC.

The CDR3, as DNA: TGTGCCAGCAGTTTGGGACAGCTAAATTCACCCCTCCACTTT. Amino acids: CASSLGQLNSPLHF. This chain connects TRBV6-6 to TRBJ1-6, with 7 bases that match TRBD1. This CDR3 has 14 residues. Germline V gives CDR1 MNHNY, CDR2 SVGAGI (reference sequence). V shed 4 bases and J 7 bases; nucleotides not matched to a gene: 4.

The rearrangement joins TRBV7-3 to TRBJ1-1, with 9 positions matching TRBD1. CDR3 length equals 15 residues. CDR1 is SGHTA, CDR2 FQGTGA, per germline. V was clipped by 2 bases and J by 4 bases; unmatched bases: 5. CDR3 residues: CASSLEGQGSTEAFF. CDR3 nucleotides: TGTGCCAGCAGCTTAGAGGGACAGGGAAGCACTGAAGCTTTCTTT.

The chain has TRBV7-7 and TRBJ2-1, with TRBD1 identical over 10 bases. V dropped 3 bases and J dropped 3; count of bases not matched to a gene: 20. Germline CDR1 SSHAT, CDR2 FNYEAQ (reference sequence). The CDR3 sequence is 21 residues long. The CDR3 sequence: CASSFRDRGSGQFSNYNEQFF. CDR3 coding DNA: TGTGCCAGCAGCTTCCGGGACAGGGGATCCGGGCAATTCTCCAACTACAATGAGCAGTTCTTC.

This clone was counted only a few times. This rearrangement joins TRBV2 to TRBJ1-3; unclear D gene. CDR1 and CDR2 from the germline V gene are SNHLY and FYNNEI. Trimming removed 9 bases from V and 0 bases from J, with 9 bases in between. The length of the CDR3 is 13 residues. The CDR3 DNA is TGTGCCAGACAGTTATACTCTGGAAACACCATATATTTT. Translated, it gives CARQLYSGNTIYF.

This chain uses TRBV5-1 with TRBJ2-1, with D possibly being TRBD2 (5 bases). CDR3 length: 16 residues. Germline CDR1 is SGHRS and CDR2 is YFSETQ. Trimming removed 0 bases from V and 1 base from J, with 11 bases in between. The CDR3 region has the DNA TGCGCCAGCAGCTTGGGTGGACGGGAATCCTACAATGAGCAGTTCTTC. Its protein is CASSLGGRESYNEQFF.

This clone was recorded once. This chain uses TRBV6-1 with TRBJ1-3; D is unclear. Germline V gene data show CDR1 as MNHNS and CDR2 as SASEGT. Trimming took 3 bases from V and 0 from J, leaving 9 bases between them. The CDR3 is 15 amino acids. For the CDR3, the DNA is TGTGCCAGCAGTGAGGGCCATTCCTCTGGAAACACCATATATTTT. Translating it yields CASSEGHSSGNTIYF.

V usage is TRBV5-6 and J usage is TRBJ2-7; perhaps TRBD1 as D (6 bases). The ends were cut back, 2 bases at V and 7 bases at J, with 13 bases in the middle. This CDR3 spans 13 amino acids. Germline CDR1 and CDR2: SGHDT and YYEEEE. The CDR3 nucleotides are TGTGCCAGCAGCTTCGAGTTCGGACAGGAGCAGTACTTC. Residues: CASSFEFGQEQYF.

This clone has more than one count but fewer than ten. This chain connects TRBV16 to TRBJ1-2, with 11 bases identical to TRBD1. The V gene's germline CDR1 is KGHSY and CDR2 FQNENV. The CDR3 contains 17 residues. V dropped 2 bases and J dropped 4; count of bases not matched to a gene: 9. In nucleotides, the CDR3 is TGTGCCAGCAGCCAACTGGACAGGGGGCTTATTCCCTATGGCTACACCTTC. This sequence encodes CASSQLDRGLIPYGYTF.

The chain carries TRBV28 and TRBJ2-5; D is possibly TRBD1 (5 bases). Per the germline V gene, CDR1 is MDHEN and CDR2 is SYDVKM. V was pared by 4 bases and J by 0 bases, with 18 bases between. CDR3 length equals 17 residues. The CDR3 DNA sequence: TGTGCCAGCAGTTCCGATATACGGGCAGGGTACCAAGAGACCCAGTACTTC. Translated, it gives CASSSDIRAGYQETQYF.

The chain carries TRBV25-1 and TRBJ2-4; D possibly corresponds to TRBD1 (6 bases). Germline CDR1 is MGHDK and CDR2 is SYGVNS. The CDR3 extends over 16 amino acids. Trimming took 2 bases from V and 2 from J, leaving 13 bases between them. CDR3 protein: CASSEGGSYPKNIQYF. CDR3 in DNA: TGTGCCAGCAGTGAAGGGGGCAGTTATCCCAAAAACATTCAGTACTTC.

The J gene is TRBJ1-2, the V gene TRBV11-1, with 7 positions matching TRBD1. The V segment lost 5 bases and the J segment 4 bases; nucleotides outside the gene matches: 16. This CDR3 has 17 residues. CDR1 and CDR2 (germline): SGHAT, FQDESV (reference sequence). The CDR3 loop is CASSPLPGQASLYGYTF. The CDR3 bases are TGTGCCAGCAGCCCTCTTCCCGGACAGGCGTCTCTCTATGGCTACACCTTC.

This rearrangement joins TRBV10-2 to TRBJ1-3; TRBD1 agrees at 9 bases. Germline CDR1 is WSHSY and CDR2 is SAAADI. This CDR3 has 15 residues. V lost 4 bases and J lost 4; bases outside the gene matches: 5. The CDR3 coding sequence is TGCGCCAGCAGTGTGCGGGACAGGGCGGGAAACACCATATATTTT. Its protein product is CASSVRDRAGNTIYF.

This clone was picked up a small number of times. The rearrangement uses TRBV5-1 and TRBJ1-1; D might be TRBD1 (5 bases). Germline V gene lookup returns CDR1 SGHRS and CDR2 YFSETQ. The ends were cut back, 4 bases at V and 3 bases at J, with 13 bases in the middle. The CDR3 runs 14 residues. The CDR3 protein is CASSPRVWDTEAFF. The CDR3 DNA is TGCGCCAGCAGCCCCAGGGTATGGGACACTGAAGCTTTCTTT.

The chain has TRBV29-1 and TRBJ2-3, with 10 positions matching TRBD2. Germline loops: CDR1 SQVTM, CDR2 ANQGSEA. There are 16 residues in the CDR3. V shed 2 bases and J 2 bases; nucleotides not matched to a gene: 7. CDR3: CSVELSSGGNTDTQYF. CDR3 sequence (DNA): TGCAGCGTTGAATTATCTAGCGGGGGAAACACAGATACGCAGTATTTT.

CDR3 residues: CASSLREEQFF. DNA of the CDR3: TGTGCCAGCAGCCTGCGGGAGGAGCAGTTCTTC. V usage is TRBV7-2 and J usage is TRBJ2-1, with 7 bases aligning to TRBD2. Germline-derived CDR1 and CDR2 are SGHTA and FQGNSA. The CDR3 runs 11 residues. J gave up 10 bases and V 5 bases, and 2 bases lay outside the gene matches.

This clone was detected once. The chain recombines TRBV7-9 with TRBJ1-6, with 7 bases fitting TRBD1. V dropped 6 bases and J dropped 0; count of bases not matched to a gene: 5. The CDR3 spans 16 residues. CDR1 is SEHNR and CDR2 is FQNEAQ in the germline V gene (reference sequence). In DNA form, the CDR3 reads TGTGCCAGCAGACGGGACAGCAGCTCCTATAATTCACCCCTCCACTTT. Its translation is CASRRDSSSYNSPLHF.

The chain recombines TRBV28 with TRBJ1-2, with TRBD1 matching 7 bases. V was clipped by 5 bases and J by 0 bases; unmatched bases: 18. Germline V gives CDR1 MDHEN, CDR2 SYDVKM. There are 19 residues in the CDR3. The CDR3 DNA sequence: TGTGCCAGCAGTAAGATCGGGGCTGACAGGGTAGGGACTAACTATGGCTACACCTTC. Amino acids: CASSKIGADRVGTNYGYTF.

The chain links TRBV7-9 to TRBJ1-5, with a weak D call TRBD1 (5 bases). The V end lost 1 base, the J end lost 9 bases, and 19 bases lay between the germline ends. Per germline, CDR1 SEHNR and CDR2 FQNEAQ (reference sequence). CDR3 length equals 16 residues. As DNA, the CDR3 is TGTGCCAGCAGCTTAGTACGTGGAGGGGACTGGGCGCCCCAGCATTTT. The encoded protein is CASSLVRGGDWAPQHF.

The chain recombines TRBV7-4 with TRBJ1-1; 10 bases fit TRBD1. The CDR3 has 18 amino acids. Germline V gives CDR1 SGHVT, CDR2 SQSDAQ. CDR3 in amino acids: CAATYTGTGVGLNTEAFF. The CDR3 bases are TGTGCAGCAACCTATACCGGGACAGGGGTTGGTCTGAACACTGAAGCTTTCTTT.

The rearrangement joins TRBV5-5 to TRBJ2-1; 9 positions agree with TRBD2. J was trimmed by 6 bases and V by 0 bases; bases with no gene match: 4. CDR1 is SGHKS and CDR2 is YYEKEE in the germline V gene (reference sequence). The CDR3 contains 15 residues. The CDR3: CASSLGTSAGNEQFF. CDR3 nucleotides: TGTGCCAGCAGCTTGGGGACTAGCGCTGGCAATGAGCAGTTCTTC.